This TCR beta chain was captured by sequencing in a study of quantifying T cell responses using KT2 cells. As for the study in general: Reverse transcription used primers in the TCR alpha and beta constant regions.

There are 15 residues in the CDR3. Trimming removed 2 bases at V and 5 bases at J, with 10 bases between. Germline CDR1 MNHNS, CDR2 SASEGT. The cDNA 3' end received a ligated oligonucleotide with a UMI. The first PCR ran approximately 4 cycles with an equimolar RC1.1 and RC1.2 beta primer mix. TCRdb ran MiXCR on the UMI-ligation and nested PCR reads and lists one entry per CDR3 protein. The sample has tens of thousands of distinct CDR3 sequences, more than 7% seen once. This clonotype was recorded at least ten times. Sequencing was carried out using PBMCs spiked with cells of the T cell clone KT2. The V call is TRBV6-1, the J call TRBJ1-6; D remains ambiguous. This receptor was taken from a human donor. The DNA for the CDR3 is TGTGCCAGCAGTGAAAGGACGGCTGATAATTCACCCCTCCACTTT. This codes for CASSERTADNSPLHF.